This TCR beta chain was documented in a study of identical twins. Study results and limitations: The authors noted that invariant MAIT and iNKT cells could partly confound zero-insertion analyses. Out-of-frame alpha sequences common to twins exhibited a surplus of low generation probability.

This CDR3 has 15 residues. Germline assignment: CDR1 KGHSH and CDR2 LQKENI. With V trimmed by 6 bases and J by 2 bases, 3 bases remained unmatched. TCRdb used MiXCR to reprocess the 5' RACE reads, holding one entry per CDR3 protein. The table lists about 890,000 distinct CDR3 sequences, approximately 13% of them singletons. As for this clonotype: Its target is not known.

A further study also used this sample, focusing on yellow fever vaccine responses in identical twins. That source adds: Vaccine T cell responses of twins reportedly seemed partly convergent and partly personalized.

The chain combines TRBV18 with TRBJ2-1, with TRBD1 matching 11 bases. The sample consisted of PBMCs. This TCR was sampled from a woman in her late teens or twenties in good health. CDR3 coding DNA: TGTGCCAGCTCGAGGACAGGGGGCGCCTACAATGAGCAGTTCTTC. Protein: CASSRTGGAYNEQFF.